This is a list of T cell receptor beta chains from one sample in a study of blood T cell repertoires in COVID-19. Produced via immunoSEQ multiplex PCR; TCRdb's table is partial and in-frame only. In the table there are some 290,000 clones, 86% of which are singletons. Sequenced input: peripheral blood. Receptor source: a woman under 40 with COVID-19, enrolled during active disease. CDR3s include the opening cysteine and the closing phenylalanine or tryptophan. A D gene is named only where the DNA matches it firmly. Rows give clone size only sometimes, using once, few, many, or a class for an expanded clone.

d_gene	j_gene	v_gene	abundance	CDR3aa	CDR3nt
TRBD1	TRBJ1-2	TRBV24-1	NA	CATSDPGTASYGYTF	TGTGCCACCAGTGATCCCGGGACAGCTTCCTATGGCTACACCTTC
NA	TRBJ1-1	TRBV24-1	NA	CATSDSGPRETSLNTEAFF	TGTGCCACCAGTGATTCAGGCCCCCGGGAAACAAGCTTGAACACTGAAGCTTTCTTT
TRBD1	TRBJ1-1	TRBV6-5	NA	CASRPMGQSNTEAFF	TGTGCCAGCAGACCTATGGGACAGTCGAACACTGAAGCTTTCTTT
TRBD1	TRBJ1-4	TRBV2	NA	CASSEGTGNEKLFF	TGTGCCAGCAGTGAGGGGACAGGGAATGAAAAACTGTTTTTT
NA	TRBJ1-4	TRBV21-1	NA	CASSTKSDIFNEKLFF	TGTGCCAGCAGCACCAAATCGGACATATTTAATGAAAAACTGTTTTTT
NA	TRBJ1-1	TRBV5-1	NA	CASSFSGDTEAFF	TGCGCCAGCAGCTTTTCAGGGGACACTGAAGCTTTCTTT
NA	TRBJ1-1	TRBV28	NA	CASSLAENTEAFF	TGTGCCAGCAGTTTAGCGGAGAACACTGAAGCTTTCTTT
NA	TRBJ2-7	TRBV10-3	NA	CAIRGHGTESYEQYF	TGTGCCATCAGGGGACACGGGACGGAGTCCTACGAGCAGTACTTC
NA	TRBJ1-2	TRBV19	NA	CASSLPLVYTF	TGTGCCAGTAGTCTACCCTTGGTCTACACCTTC
NA	TRBJ2-7	TRBV7-9	NA	CASSLALDPAEQYF	TGTGCCAGCAGCTTAGCCCTAGACCCCGCCGAGCAGTACTTC
NA	TRBJ1-2	TRBV7-6	NA	CASSSRTYGYTF	TGTGCCAGCAGCTCTCGGACTTATGGCTACACCTTC
TRBD1	TRBJ2-7	TRBV5-6	NA	CASSLAAGGEQYF	TGTGCCAGCAGCTTGGCGGCAGGGGGAGAGCAGTACTTC
NA	TRBJ1-2	TRBV2	NA	CASSGLSGAGGTNYGYTF	TGTGCCAGCAGTGGCCTTTCGGGCGCGGGTGGGACTAACTATGGCTACACCTTC
TRBD1	TRBJ2-7	TRBV4-1	once	CASSQPGQTILGEQYF	TGCGCCAGCAGCCAACCGGGACAGACTATTCTGGGGGAGCAGTACTTC
NA	TRBJ1-2	TRBV29-1	NA	CSVVKQGDAGYTF	TGCAGCGTGGTGAAACAGGGAGACGCTGGCTACACCTTC
TRBD1	TRBJ1-5	TRBV7-9	NA	CASSNRGTGANQPQHF	TGTGCCAGCAGTAATAGAGGGACAGGGGCCAATCAGCCCCAGCATTTT
TRBD1	TRBJ2-7	TRBV24-1	few	CATSGKGAPNEQYF	TGTGCCACCAGTGGTAAGGGGGCGCCCAACGAGCAGTACTTC
TRBD2	TRBJ2-7	TRBV27	once	CASRRLATYEQYF	TGTGCCAGCAGGAGACTAGCCACCTACGAGCAGTACTTC
NA	TRBJ2-3	TRBV5-5	NA	CASGAVGGLSTDTQYF	TGTGCCAGCGGGGCTGTCGGAGGGCTTAGCACAGATACGCAGTATTTT
NA	TRBJ2-1	TRBV24-1	NA	CATSEGRYNEQFF	TGTGCCACCAGTGAGGGCCGGTACAATGAGCAGTTCTTC
NA	TRBJ1-5	TRBV6-5	NA	CASSYNRDSNQPQHF	TGTGCCAGCAGTTACAACAGGGATAGCAATCAGCCCCAGCATTTT
NA	TRBJ1-3	TRBV2	NA	CASSGNSGASGNTIYF	TGTGCCAGCAGTGGAAATTCAGGGGCGTCTGGAAACACCATATATTTT
TRBD1	TRBJ1-5	TRBV18	NA	CASSPSTGGATVDQPQHF	TGTGCCAGCTCACCGTCGACAGGGGGCGCGACTGTGGATCAGCCCCAGCATTTT
TRBD1	TRBJ2-7	TRBV5-8	NA	CASSAWDRLYEQYF	TGTGCCAGCAGCGCCTGGGACAGGCTCTACGAGCAGTACTTC
TRBD2	TRBJ2-1	TRBV28	NA	CACSRGGAAYNEQFF	TGTGCCTGCTCTCGCGGGGGGGCCGCCTACAATGAGCAGTTCTTC
NA	TRBJ2-5	TRBV19	once	CASSVVGGETQYF	TGTGCCAGTAGCGTGGTTGGGGGGGAGACCCAGTACTTC